Shown below are 20 T cell receptor beta chains from a single sample sequenced in a study of blood T cell repertoires in COVID-19 (dated by TCRdb to the early 2020s). Library creation used the immunoSEQ multiplex PCR assay. Drawn from immuneACCESS, this table holds only the in-frame rearrangements with V and J called that TCRdb kept. Clones are partly lost; checked studies trace under half to an unresolved V gene and leave the rest unexplained. This sample comprises 300,000 to 400,000 clones, 88% of them detected only once. The top ten clonotypes cover 5% to 6% of the sample. Sequencing was done on a sample of PBMCs or T cells enriched from blood (not recorded which). Every receptor here comes from a man under 40 who had recovered from COVID-19.

This clone was detected a few times. This sequence joins TRBV7-2 and TRBJ2-1, with 7 bases fitting TRBD1. Germline V gene data show CDR1 as SGHTA and CDR2 as FQGNSA. The V gene end was trimmed by 3 bases and the J gene end by 8 bases; junction bases not matched to a gene: 4. CDR3 size: 13 residues. The CDR3 is CASSFKGGHEQFF. The CDR3 bases are TGTGCCAGCAGCTTTAAAGGGGGCCATGAGCAGTTCTTC.

The rearrangement uses TRBV19 and TRBJ2-2, with D perhaps TRBD2 (6 bases). The CDR3 is 16 residues long. Trimming removed 3 bases at V and 3 bases at J, with 14 bases between. Germline CDR1 and CDR2: LNHDA and SQIVND (reference sequence). CDR3 in DNA: TGTGCCAGTAGTATCGGGCTAGCGCGGGACACCGGGGAGCTGTTTTTT. The encoded protein is CASSIGLARDTGELFF.

The rearrangement links TRBV4-1 to TRBJ1-2; D call uncertain. CDR3 size: 12 residues. The germline V and J ends were trimmed by 4 bases and 4 bases, with 7 bases remaining between them. From germline, CDR1 is MGHRA and CDR2 YSYEKL. The CDR3 DNA reads as TGCGCCAGCAGCCCGGACTTCTATGGCTACACCTTC. Its protein is CASSPDFYGYTF.

The rearrangement uses TRBV19 and TRBJ1-5, with D possibly TRBD1 on 5 matching bases. This CDR3 has 15 amino acids. The V and J ends lost 5 bases and 0 bases respectively, with 11 bases between them. From germline, CDR1 is LNHDA and CDR2 SQIVND (reference sequence). CDR3 loop: CASSLDKYSNQPQHF. The CDR3 DNA sequence: TGTGCCAGTAGTCTGGACAAGTATAGCAATCAGCCCCAGCATTTT.

This chain links TRBV19 with TRBJ2-1, with D perhaps TRBD2 (7 bases). Germline CDR1 reads LNHDA; CDR2 reads SQIVND (reference sequence). V shed 1 base and J shed 6 bases, with 13 bases lying between them. The CDR3 loop spans 15 amino acids. CDR3 amino acids: CASSIVEGGPNEQFF. In DNA, the CDR3 is TGTGCCAGTAGTATAGTCGAGGGGGGGCCCAATGAGCAGTTCTTC.

The gene calls are TRBV19 and TRBJ1-1; D gene ambiguous. The CDR3 is 13 amino acids. Between the trimmed V and J ends, which lost 3 bases and 0 bases, there was a span of 5 bases. CDR1 is LNHDA and CDR2 is SQIVND in the germline V gene (reference sequence). The CDR3 is CASSMALNTEAFF. The CDR3 DNA sequence: TGTGCCAGTAGTATGGCTTTGAACACTGAAGCTTTCTTT.

V gene TRBV27 combines with J gene TRBJ1-1; D is unresolved. This CDR3 contains 13 residues. V shed 6 bases and J shed 1 base, with 9 bases lying between them. Germline values: CDR1 MNHEY, CDR2 SMNVEV (reference sequence). The CDR3 loop reads CASRLGANTEAFF. In DNA, the CDR3 is TGTGCCAGCAGACTAGGAGCGAACACTGAAGCTTTCTTT.

V and J are TRBV7-9 and TRBJ2-5, with TRBD2 matching over 13 bases. Germline assignment: CDR1 SEHNR and CDR2 FQNEAQ (reference sequence). The CDR3 loop spans 18 amino acids. Trimming removed 5 bases from V and 1 base from J; junction bases left unmatched: 10. Here the CDR3 DNA reads TGTGCCAGCAGCCCACAACGTACTAGCGGGGGGGTCCAAGAGACCCAGTACTTC. This sequence encodes CASSPQRTSGGVQETQYF.

This clone is a singleton in its sample. The chain uses TRBV28 and TRBJ2-1, with TRBD2 matching over 9 bases. Germline V gene sequence: CDR1 MDHEN, CDR2 SYDVKM. Losses at the gene ends were 1 base for V and 8 bases for J; bases not matched to a gene: 12. The CDR3 runs 17 residues. The CDR3 protein is CASSLFFSGGASDEQFF. DNA for the CDR3: TGTGCCAGCAGTTTATTCTTTAGCGGGGGCGCTAGCGATGAGCAGTTCTTC.

The chain joins TRBV5-1 to TRBJ1-2, with 7 positions matching TRBD1. This CDR3 is built from 16 residues. Germline V gene data show CDR1 as SGHRS and CDR2 as YFSETQ. With 8 bases clipped from V and 0 bases from J, the junction kept 13 bases outside the gene matches. In DNA, the CDR3 is TGCGCCAGTGGAACGGGACAGACCCACTCTAACTATGGCTACACCTTC. As protein: CASGTGQTHSNYGYTF.

The V gene is TRBV19, the J gene TRBJ2-7, with TRBD1 matching over 9 bases. The CDR3 loop spans 13 amino acids. Germline V gene lookup returns CDR1 LNHDA and CDR2 SQIVND (reference sequence). The junction had 6 bases not matched to a gene; V was cut back by 7 bases and J by 5 bases. Written as DNA, the CDR3 is TGTGCCAGTACTCCGGGACAGGGCCACGAGCAGTACTTC. Protein: CASTPGQGHEQYF.

V gene TRBV3-1 (or the pseudogene TRBV3-2) combines with J gene TRBJ2-7, with TRBD2 matching over 13 bases. With V trimmed by 5 bases and J by 6 bases, 7 bases remained unmatched. The germline V gene has CDR1 LGHDT and CDR2 YNNKEL (reference sequence). This CDR3 is built from 15 residues. CDR3 nucleotide sequence: TGTGCCAGCAGCACCCCGGGACTAGCGGGGCCCGAGCAGTACTTC. This gives the protein CASSTPGLAGPEQYF.

There are a few counts of this clone. The chain uses TRBV5-1 and TRBJ1-2; D ambiguous. This CDR3 contains 14 residues. Trimming removed 6 bases from V and 0 bases from J, with 12 bases in between. Germline CDR1 SGHRS, CDR2 YFSETQ. In DNA form, the CDR3 reads TGCGCCAGCACCCCGGGTCCTTCTAACTATGGCTACACCTTC. Its translation: CASTPGPSNYGYTF.

This rearrangement joins TRBV7-2 to TRBJ1-5; 7 bases map to TRBD1. Germline V lookup: CDR1 SGHTA, CDR2 FQGNSA. This CDR3 is built from 15 residues. V lost 6 bases and J lost 5; bases outside the gene matches: 10. The CDR3 protein is CASSYGQALYQPQHF. The CDR3 DNA sequence: TGTGCCAGCAGTTACGGACAGGCCCTATATCAGCCCCAGCATTTT. Filled out from reference TRBV7-2 and TRBJ1-5, the complete variable domain reads GAGVSQSPSNKVTEKGKDVELRCDPISGHTALYWYRQSLGQGLEFLIYFQGNSAPDKSGLPSDRFSAERTGGSVSTLTIQRTQQEDSAVYLCASSYGQALYQPQHFGDGTRLSIL.

The chain joins TRBV3-1 (or the pseudogene TRBV3-2) to TRBJ1-1; D remains unclear. The V gene lost 1 base and the J gene lost 6 bases, with 6 bases spanning the gap. This CDR3 spans 12 amino acids. Germline assignment: CDR1 LGHDT and CDR2 YNNKEL (reference sequence). In DNA, the CDR3 is TGTGCCAGCAGCCAAGGCCTAGCTGAAGCTTTCTTT. As protein: CASSQGLAEAFF.

The CDR3 spells CASSLSRNYEQYF. Written as DNA, the CDR3 is TGTGCCAGCAGTTTATCCAGGAACTACGAGCAGTACTTC. This chain connects TRBV27 to TRBJ2-7; the D is unclear. The CDR3 loop spans 13 amino acids. Trimming took 0 bases from V and 3 from J, leaving 6 bases between them. Germline CDR1 is MNHEY and CDR2 is SMNVEV (reference sequence).

This chain connects TRBV21-1 to TRBJ2-5; the table names TRBD1, a call not compared with the DNA. TRBV21-1 constitutes a pseudogene. The CDR3 has 14 residues. The CDR3 reads CASSLGPSQETQYF. Written as DNA, the CDR3 is TGTGCCAGCAGCCTGGGCCCCTCCCAAGAGACCCAGTACTTC.

The chain links TRBV2 to TRBJ1-4; 7 bases fit TRBD1. V shed 6 bases, J shed 3 bases, and the junction held 7 bases outside the gene matches. In germline, CDR1 is SNHLY, CDR2 FYNNEI. The CDR3 totals 15 residues. This CDR3 reads CASSPRQGANEKLFF. The CDR3 DNA reads TGTGCCAGCAGCCCCCGACAGGGAGCTAATGAAAAACTGTTTTTT.

The V call is TRBV9, the J call TRBJ2-3; D possibly corresponds to TRBD2 (5 bases). The CDR3 covers 15 residues. V was cut by 2 bases and J by 0 bases, with 10 bases left in between. In germline, CDR1 is SGDLS, CDR2 YYNGEE. CDR3 sequence: CASSVGVSSTDTQYF. Written as DNA, the CDR3 is TGTGCCAGCAGCGTCGGGGTATCCAGCACAGATACGCAGTATTTT.

This clone was seen once. This rearrangement joins TRBV4-2 to TRBJ2-3; tentative D call: TRBD2 (5 bases). Germline loops: CDR1 LGHNA, CDR2 YNFKEQ. Trimming shortened V by 4 bases and J by 3 bases, and 14 bases separated the two germline ends. This CDR3 has 15 residues. This CDR3 reads CASSPFEGGTDTQYF. CDR3 DNA sequence: TGTGCCAGCAGCCCGTTCGAGGGCGGGACAGATACGCAGTATTTT.